The 11 T cell receptor beta chains given below trace back to one sample, sequenced in a study of neurological immune-mediated disorders. TCRdb re-called the 5' RACE reads with MiXCR, one entry per CDR3 protein. The sample has approximately 37,000 distinct CDR3 sequences; 3% to 4.5% are singletons. Sequencing was carried out using PBMCs. Receptors were obtained from a man aged 25 to 40 with multiple sclerosis.

This clonotype was counted at least ten times. The chain carries TRBV6-5 and TRBJ2-7, with 13 bases that match TRBD2. The CDR3 length is 14 residues. Trimming at V came to 6 bases and at J to 2 bases, leaving 1 base not matched to a gene. Per germline, CDR1 MNHEY and CDR2 SVGAGI. The CDR3 region is CASRTSGGAYEQYF. The CDR3 DNA reads TGTGCCAGCAGAACTAGCGGGGGGGCCTACGAGCAGTACTTC.

V is TRBV2 and J is TRBJ2-5; 8 nucleotides match TRBD2. The V segment lost 2 bases and the J segment 5 bases; nucleotides outside the gene matches: 7. The germline V gene encodes CDR1 SNHLY and CDR2 FYNNEI. The CDR3 length is 15 residues. Here the CDR3 reads CASSEPGGASETQYF. CDR3 DNA sequence: TGTGCCAGCAGTGAACCCGGGGGGGCCAGTGAGACCCAGTACTTC.

This clonotype was counted a few times. A much larger clone is a single base away; this may be a read error. The chain joins TRBV6-5 to TRBJ1-1, with no clear D. V was pared by 6 bases and J by 3 bases, with 11 bases between. Germline loops: CDR1 MNHEY, CDR2 SVGAGI. CDR3 length: 13 residues. This CDR3 reads CASRELGYTEAFF. The DNA of the CDR3 is TGTGCCAGCAGGGAATTAGGATACACTGAAGCTTTCTTT.

This clonotype was observed many times. This CDR3 is CASTSGGNTQYF. CDR3 DNA: TGCGCCAGCACTAGCGGGGGTAATACGCAGTATTTT. This chain connects TRBV10-2 to TRBJ2-3, with TRBD2 matching 10 bases. CDR1 and CDR2 from the germline V gene are WSHSY and SAAADI. J was trimmed by 7 bases and V by 7 bases; bases with no gene match: 2. The CDR3 has 12 amino acids.

CDR3 sequence (DNA): TGTGCCAGCAGCGGACCAGGGGATGGCTACACCTTC. Its translation is CASSGPGDGYTF. The gene calls are TRBV7-9 and TRBJ1-2, with D possibly matching TRBD1 (6 bases). Between the trimmed V and J ends, which lost 5 bases and 6 bases, there was a span of 10 bases. Germline lookup yields CDR1 SEHNR and CDR2 FQNEAQ (reference sequence). The CDR3 is 12 amino acids.

Ten or more counts support this clonotype. V and J are TRBV27 and TRBJ2-3; possible D gene TRBD1, 6 bases. CDR1 and CDR2 from the germline V gene are MNHEY and SMNVEV (reference sequence). The CDR3 extends over 13 amino acids. Trimming removed 6 bases from V and 1 base from J, with 8 bases in between. CDR3 residues: CASRSGGTDTQYF. The CDR3 DNA follows: TGTGCCAGCAGGTCAGGGGGCACAGATACGCAGTATTTT.

This clonotype was detected many times. V gene TRBV12-3 or TRBV12-4 combines with J gene TRBJ2-7; TRBD2 might be the D (5 bases). Trimming cost V 5 bases and J 2 bases, with 7 bases left between them. The CDR3 contains 12 residues. The CDR3 region has the DNA TGTGCCAGCAGTCCCGGGACCTACGAGCAGTACTTC. Protein product: CASSPGTYEQYF.

This clonotype is categorized as medium-sized. In DNA form, the CDR3 reads TGTGCCAGCAGTTTTCGCCCAACATTGGGGGAGCTGTTTTTT. This codes for CASSFRPTLGELFF. The chain has TRBV12-3 or TRBV12-4 and TRBJ2-2; D gene unclear. The CDR3 has 14 residues. V dropped 3 bases and J dropped 8 bases, with 13 bases sitting between them.

In this sample, this clonotype turned up many times. The chain uses TRBV5-6 and TRBJ2-2, with D possibly TRBD1 on 5 matching bases. Germline loops: CDR1 SGHDT, CDR2 YYEEEE. V was trimmed by 5 bases and J by 9 bases, leaving 8 bases between them. The CDR3 totals 11 residues. CDR3 nucleotides: TGTGCCAGCAGTTCGGACAGGGAGCTGTTTTTT. Translating it yields CASSSDRELFF.

This clonotype was counted only a few times. The rearrangement links TRBV6-1 to TRBJ2-3; maybe TRBD2 (7 bases). Trimming stripped 4 bases from V and 6 bases from J, with 11 bases between. The CDR3 is 13 residues long. CDR1 is MNHNS and CDR2 is SASEGT in the germline V gene. This CDR3 is CASSVGGPDTQYF. The CDR3 nucleotides read TGTGCCAGCAGTGTGGGGGGGCCGGATACGCAGTATTTT.

This chain connects TRBV7-9 to TRBJ1-4; 8 bases line up with TRBD1. The CDR3 is 14 residues long. Germline values: CDR1 SEHNR, CDR2 FQNEAQ (reference sequence). V gave up 5 bases and J gave up 8 bases; unmatched junction bases: 7. CDR3: CASSHDRGSEKLFF. The CDR3 nucleotides read TGTGCCAGCAGCCACGACAGGGGAAGCGAAAAACTGTTTTTT.